This T cell receptor (beta chain) emerged from a study of human T cells and chemical hapten exposure. Study background: The study lasted approximately 26 weeks, and patients were dosed weekly with diphenylcyclopropenone on the scalp throughout.

V was trimmed by 0 bases and J by 3 bases, leaving 12 bases between them. The CDR3 length is 15 residues. CDR1 WNHNN and CDR2 SYGVQD come from the germline V gene (reference sequence). This clonotype has a handful of counts. Time point meaning: pre-sensitization, week 0. The treatment was: therapeutic diphenylcyclopropenone sensitization with weekly scalp DPC. The starting material, unfractionated whole blood, was used for total RNA extraction. TCRdb analysed the RACE reads with MiXCR anew, one entry per CDR3 protein. The sample contains about 110,000 distinct CDR3 sequences, 12% of which appear only once.

This chain links TRBV10-1 with TRBJ2-7, with D perhaps matching TRBD1 or TRBD2 (5 bases each). The sample was whole blood, taken in connection with sensitization to the hapten diphenylcyclopropenone (DPC). This TCR came from a woman aged 50 to 60 with alopecia areata. Some clones in this sample may be carry-over from other donors' samples. The CDR3 DNA follows: TGCGCCAGCAGTGAGTCGTCGTCGGGGCGCTACGAGCAGTACTTC. This encodes CASSESSSGRYEQYF.